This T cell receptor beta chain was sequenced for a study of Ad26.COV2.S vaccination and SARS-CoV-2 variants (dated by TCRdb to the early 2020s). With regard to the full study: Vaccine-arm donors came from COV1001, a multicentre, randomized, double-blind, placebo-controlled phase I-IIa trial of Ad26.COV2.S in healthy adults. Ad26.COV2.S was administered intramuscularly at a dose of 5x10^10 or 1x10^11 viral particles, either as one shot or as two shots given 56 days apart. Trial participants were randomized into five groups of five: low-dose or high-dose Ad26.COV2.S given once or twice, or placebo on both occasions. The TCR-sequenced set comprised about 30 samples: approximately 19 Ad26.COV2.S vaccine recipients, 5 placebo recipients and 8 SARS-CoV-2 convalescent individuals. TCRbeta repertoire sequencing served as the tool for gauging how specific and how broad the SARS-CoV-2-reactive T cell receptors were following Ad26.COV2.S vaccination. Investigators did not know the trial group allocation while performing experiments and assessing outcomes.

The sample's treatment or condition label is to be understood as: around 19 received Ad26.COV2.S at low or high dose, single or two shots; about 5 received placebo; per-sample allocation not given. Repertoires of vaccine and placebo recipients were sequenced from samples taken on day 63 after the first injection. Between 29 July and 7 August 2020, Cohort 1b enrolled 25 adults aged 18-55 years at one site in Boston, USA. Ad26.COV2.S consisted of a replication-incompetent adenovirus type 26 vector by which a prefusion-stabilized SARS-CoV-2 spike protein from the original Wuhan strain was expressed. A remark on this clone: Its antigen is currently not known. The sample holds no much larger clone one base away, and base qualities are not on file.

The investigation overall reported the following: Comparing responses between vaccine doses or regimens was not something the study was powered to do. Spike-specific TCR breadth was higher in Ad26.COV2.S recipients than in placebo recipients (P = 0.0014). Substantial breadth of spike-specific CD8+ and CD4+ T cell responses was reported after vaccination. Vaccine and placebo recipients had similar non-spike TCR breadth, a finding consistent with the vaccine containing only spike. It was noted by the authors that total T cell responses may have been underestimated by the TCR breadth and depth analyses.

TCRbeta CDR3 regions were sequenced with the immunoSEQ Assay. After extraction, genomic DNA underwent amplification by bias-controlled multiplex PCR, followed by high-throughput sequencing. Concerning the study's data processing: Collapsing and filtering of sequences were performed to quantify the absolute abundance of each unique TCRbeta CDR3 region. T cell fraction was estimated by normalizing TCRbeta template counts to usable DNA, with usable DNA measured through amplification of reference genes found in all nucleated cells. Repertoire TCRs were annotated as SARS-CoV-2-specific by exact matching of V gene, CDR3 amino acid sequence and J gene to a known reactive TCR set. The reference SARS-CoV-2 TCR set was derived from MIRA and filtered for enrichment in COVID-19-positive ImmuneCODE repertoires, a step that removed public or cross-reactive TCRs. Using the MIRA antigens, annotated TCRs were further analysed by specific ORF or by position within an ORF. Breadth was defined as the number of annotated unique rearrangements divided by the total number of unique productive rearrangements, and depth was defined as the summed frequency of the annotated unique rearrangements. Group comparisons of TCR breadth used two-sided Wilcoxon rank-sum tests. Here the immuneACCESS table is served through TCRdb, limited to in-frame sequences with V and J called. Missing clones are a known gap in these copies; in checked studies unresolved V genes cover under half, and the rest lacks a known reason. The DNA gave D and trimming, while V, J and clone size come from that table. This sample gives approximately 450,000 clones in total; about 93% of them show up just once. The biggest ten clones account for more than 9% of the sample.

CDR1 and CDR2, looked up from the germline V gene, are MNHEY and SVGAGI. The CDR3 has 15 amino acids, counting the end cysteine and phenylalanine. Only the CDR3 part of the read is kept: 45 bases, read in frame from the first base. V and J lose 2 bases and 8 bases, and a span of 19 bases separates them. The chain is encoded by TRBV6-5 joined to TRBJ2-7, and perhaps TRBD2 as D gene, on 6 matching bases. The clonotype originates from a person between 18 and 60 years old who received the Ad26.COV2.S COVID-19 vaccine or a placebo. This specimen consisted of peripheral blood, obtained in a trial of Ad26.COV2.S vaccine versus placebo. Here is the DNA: TGTGCCAGCAGTTACCCCCGCGGGACCAGTGGTAAGCAGTACTTC. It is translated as CASSYPRGTSGKQYF.